These 31 T cell receptor beta chains were sequenced from one sample in a study of T cell responses to AZD1222 COVID-19 vaccine. Method: immunoSEQ multiplex PCR; TCRdb's copy keeps in-frame clones and lacks some. This sample carries fewer than 120,000 clones, around 90% of them seen once, and the ten largest clones take approximately 3.5%. The specimen comprised peripheral blood, sampled on day 0 of AZD1222 vaccination. All receptors come from an adult in good health.

V is TRBV5-1 and J is TRBJ2-1, with TRBD2 matching over 8 bases. Germline CDR1 and CDR2: SGHRS and YFSETQ. The CDR3 runs to 14 residues. J was trimmed by 7 bases and V by 7 bases; bases with no gene match: 10. The CDR3 sequence is CASDSGGVANEQFF. CDR3 coding DNA: TGCGCCAGCGACTCGGGAGGGGTTGCGAATGAGCAGTTCTTC.

The chain carries TRBV2 and TRBJ2-3; TRBD2 agrees at 12 bases. Germline CDR1 and CDR2: SNHLY and FYNNEI. CDR3 length equals 20 residues. The junction had 11 bases not matched to a gene; V was cut back by 0 bases and J by 1 base. The CDR3 DNA reads as TGTGCCAGCAGTGAAGCGCTTCTTAGACTAGCGGGAGCTCGCACAGATACGCAGTATTTT. Protein: CASSEALLRLAGARTDTQYF. Full variable domain (remainder filled in from reference TRBV2 and TRBJ2-3): EPEVTQTPSHQVTQMGQEVILRCVPISNHLYFYWYRQILGQKVEFLVSFYNNEISEKSEIFDDQFSVERPDGSNFTLKIRSTKLEDSAMYFCASSEALLRLAGARTDTQYFGPGTRLTVL.

This clone was seen just once. The CDR3 is CASSPGQGYEQYF. DNA of the CDR3: TGTGCCAGCAGCCCGGGACAGGGCTACGAGCAGTACTTC. This chain connects TRBV12-3 or TRBV12-4 to TRBJ2-7; 9 nucleotides align to TRBD1. The CDR3 consists of 13 residues. V shed 6 bases and J 3 bases; nucleotides not matched to a gene: 3.

The chain employs TRBV7-9 and TRBJ1-1, with TRBD1 matching 8 bases. Per the germline V gene, CDR1 is SEHNR and CDR2 is FQNEAQ (reference sequence). The CDR3 is 13 residues long. V trimming: 6 bases; J trimming: 5 bases; junction bases outside the gene matches: 5. The CDR3: CASSRTGRTEAFF. The DNA for the CDR3 is TGTGCCAGCAGTCGGACAGGGAGGACTGAAGCTTTCTTT.

The chain carries TRBV18 and TRBJ2-1, with 10 bases lining up with TRBD2. From germline, CDR1 is KGHSH and CDR2 LQKENI. The CDR3 is 14 residues long. With V trimmed by 6 bases and J by 8 bases, 7 bases remained unmatched. The CDR3 DNA reads TGTGCCAGCTCCGCAGCGGGAGGGAGGGATGAGCAGTTCTTC. This codes for CASSAAGGRDEQFF.

This clone has more than one count but fewer than ten. The chain is built from TRBV10-3 and TRBJ2-1, with 12 bases that match TRBD2. Germline V CDR1 and CDR2: ENHRY, SYGVKD. V lost 3 bases and J lost 7; bases outside the gene matches: 7. The length of the CDR3 is 16 residues. Written as DNA, the CDR3 is TGTGCCATCAGTGACTCCGGACTAGCGGGATATAATGAGCAGTTCTTC. Residues: CAISDSGLAGYNEQFF.

The rearrangement links TRBV10-3 to TRBJ1-2, with 7 bases that match TRBD1. V shed 2 bases, J shed 6 bases, and the junction held 3 bases outside the gene matches. The germline gives CDR1 ENHRY, CDR2 SYGVKD. The CDR3 length is 13 residues. CDR3 sequence: CAISEVQGDGYTF. The CDR3 DNA reads as TGTGCCATCAGTGAGGTCCAGGGGGATGGCTACACCTTC.

This chain connects TRBV28 to TRBJ2-7, with D perhaps being TRBD1 or TRBD2 (6 bases each). The CDR3 totals 14 residues. The V end was cut by 6 bases, the J end by 2 bases, with 14 bases between. CDR1 MDHEN and CDR2 SYDVKM come from the germline V gene. The chain's CDR3 is CASRGGRSPYEQYF. The CDR3 DNA reads TGTGCCAGCAGGGGGGGCAGAAGTCCCTACGAGCAGTACTTC.

The chain employs TRBV19 and TRBJ1-6, with D maybe TRBD1 (5 bases). This CDR3 comprises 12 residues. V lost 6 bases to trimming and J lost 16 bases, with 16 bases between them. Germline V gives CDR1 LNHDA, CDR2 SQIVND (reference sequence). The CDR3 DNA reads as TGTGCCAGTAGACAGGAGCCTTACCTTCTCCACTTT. As protein: CASRQEPYLLHF.

The chain uses TRBV18 and TRBJ1-1, with D possibly matching TRBD1 (6 bases). Trimming pared 3 bases from V and 4 bases from J, leaving 15 bases between. CDR3 length: 15 residues. From germline, CDR1 is KGHSH and CDR2 LQKENI. CDR3 nucleotides: TGTGCCAGCTCACCCCTGGGGAAGGGGGGCACTGAAGCTTTCTTT. Amino acid sequence: CASSPLGKGGTEAFF.

The rearrangement uses TRBV28 and TRBJ1-6; D gene unclear. Germline CDR1 MDHEN, CDR2 SYDVKM. V was shortened by 7 bases and J by 8 bases, with 15 bases between the two germline ends. The CDR3 totals 14 residues. CDR3 in DNA: TGTGCCAGCAAACCACGGCACTTAGATTCACCCCTCCACTTT. It translates to CASKPRHLDSPLHF.

This chain links TRBV5-8 with TRBJ2-7; tentatively, D is TRBD1 (7 bases). The CDR3 spans 13 residues. CDR1 and CDR2 (germline): SGHTS, YDEGEE. V was shortened by 2 bases and J by 4 bases, with 10 bases between the two germline ends. CDR3 in amino acids: CASSLQGRYEQYF. DNA of the CDR3: TGTGCCAGCAGCTTACAGGGGAGGTACGAGCAGTACTTC. Full variable domain (outside the CDR3, taken from reference TRBV5-8 and TRBJ2-7): EAGVTQSPTHLIKTRGQQATLRCSPISGHTSVYWYQQALGLGLQFLLWYDEGEERNRGNFPPRFSGRQFPNYSSELNVNALELEDSALYLCASSLQGRYEQYFGPGTRLTVT.

The rearrangement links TRBV27 to TRBJ2-3, with 11 positions matching TRBD2. The CDR3 is made up of 19 amino acids. Germline V gene sequence: CDR1 MNHEY, CDR2 SMNVEV (reference sequence). The J segment lost 0 bases and the V segment lost 3 bases, leaving 11 bases of the junction unmatched. CDR3 sequence reads: CASSLGLAAGRSSTDTQYF. The CDR3 nucleotides read TGTGCCAGCAGTTTGGGACTAGCGGCGGGGCGTTCTAGCACAGATACGCAGTATTTT.

The chain combines TRBV6-4 with TRBJ2-5, with D tentatively TRBD1 or TRBD2 (6 bases each). V was cut by 5 bases and J by 5 bases, with 12 bases left in between. Germline lookup yields CDR1 MRHNA and CDR2 SNTAGT. This CDR3 has 13 amino acids. CDR3 region: CASSPEGGETQYF. Written as DNA, the CDR3 is TGTGCCAGCAGTCCTGAGGGGGGCGAGACCCAGTACTTC.

The rearrangement links TRBV28 to TRBJ1-3, with TRBD1 matching over 8 bases. Per the germline V gene, CDR1 is MDHEN and CDR2 is SYDVKM. CDR3 length: 16 residues. Trimming took 5 bases from V and 4 from J; bases not matched to a gene: 10. The CDR3 bases are TGTGCCAGCAGTGCCGCAACAGGGGGGGTGGGAAACACCATATATTTT. It specifies CASSAATGGVGNTIYF.

This clone was counted many times. The chain joins TRBV18 to TRBJ1-5; D gene unclear. CDR3 length equals 14 residues. Trimming stripped 0 bases from V and 4 bases from J, with 7 bases between. Germline-derived CDR1 and CDR2 are KGHSH and LQKENI. CDR3 residues: CASSPPEANQPQHF. The CDR3 DNA follows: TGTGCCAGCTCACCACCCGAGGCTAATCAGCCCCAGCATTTT. Full variable domain (remainder filled in from reference TRBV18 and TRBJ1-5): NAGVMQNPRHLVRRRGQEARLRCSPMKGHSHVYWYRQLPEEGLKFMVYLQKENIIDESGMPKERFSAEFPKEGPSILRIQQVVRGDSAAYFCASSPPEANQPQHFGDGTRLSIL.

The J gene is TRBJ1-4, the V gene TRBV7-9, with a possible D match to TRBD1 (6 bases). CDR3 length: 15 amino acids. From germline, CDR1 is SEHNR and CDR2 FQNEAQ (reference sequence). The V end lost 3 bases, the J end lost 2 bases, and 10 bases lay between the germline ends. CDR3 bases: TGTGCCAGCAGCTTCCAGGGGTCCACTAATGAAAAACTGTTTTTT. Protein product: CASSFQGSTNEKLFF.

This clone has a handful of counts. V is TRBV5-4 and J is TRBJ1-4, with 7 positions matching TRBD1. V shed 4 bases, J shed 6 bases, and the junction held 6 bases outside the gene matches. In germline, CDR1 is SGHNT, CDR2 YYREEE (reference sequence). The CDR3 consists of 14 residues. The CDR3 sequence: CASSIAGTDEKLFF. CDR3 nucleotide sequence: TGTGCCAGCAGCATCGCCGGGACAGATGAAAAACTGTTTTTT.

The chain couples TRBV15 to TRBJ1-5; D is ambiguous. Trimming left V 3 bases short and J 2 bases short, with 14 bases between. Germline CDR1 reads LNHNV; CDR2 reads YYDKDF (reference sequence). The CDR3 extends over 16 amino acids. This CDR3 is CATSSGVGLRNQPQHF. The CDR3 bases are TGTGCCACCAGCAGTGGGGTAGGGTTACGCAATCAGCCCCAGCATTTT.

The chain recombines TRBV30 with TRBJ2-1; D is possibly TRBD1 or TRBD2 (6 bases each). CDR3 length: 15 residues. V lost 2 bases and J lost 7, with 18 bases in between. CDR1 and CDR2 from the germline V gene are GTSNPN and SVGIG (reference sequence). CDR3 sequence reads: CAWSKRGVRGNEQFF. The DNA for the CDR3 is TGTGCCTGGAGTAAAAGGGGGGTGAGGGGGAATGAGCAGTTCTTC.

This chain connects TRBV5-5 to TRBJ2-7; D perhaps matches TRBD2 (5 bases). CDR3 length: 13 amino acids. Trimming shortened V by 2 bases and J by 4 bases, and 10 bases separated the two germline ends. The V gene's germline CDR1 is SGHKS and CDR2 YYEKEE (reference sequence). The CDR3 coding sequence is TGTGCCAGCAGCTTTAACCGGGAATACGAGCAGTACTTC. Amino acid sequence: CASSFNREYEQYF.

This chain joins TRBV19 and TRBJ2-1; 16 nucleotides align to TRBD2. Germline CDR1 is LNHDA and CDR2 is SQIVND (reference sequence). V lost 5 bases to trimming and J lost 8 bases; unmatched junction nucleotides: 9. The CDR3 has 17 residues. The CDR3 nucleotides are TGTGCCAGTAGTTCGGGGACTAGCGGGAGGGCATACGATGAGCAGTTCTTC. Amino acids: CASSSGTSGRAYDEQFF.

Turning to this clone: Different DNA sequences within this sample yield the same CDR3. The chain employs TRBV12-3 or TRBV12-4 and TRBJ1-2; possibly TRBD1 for D (5 bases). V lost 4 bases and J lost 5, with 11 bases in between. The CDR3 has 13 residues. CDR3 residues: CASSSGQLYGYTF. Here the CDR3 DNA reads TGTGCCAGCAGTTCAGGACAACTGTATGGCTACACCTTC.

The chain has TRBV24-1 and TRBJ2-5; 9 bases fit TRBD1. J lost 9 bases, V lost 3 bases, and 4 bases had no gene match. The CDR3 runs to 13 residues. Germline V gene lookup returns CDR1 KGHDR and CDR2 SFDVKD. The CDR3 DNA follows: TGTGCCACCAGTGATGGCGACAGGGGGGCCCAGTACTTC. Encoded protein: CATSDGDRGAQYF.

The CDR3 is CASSSRTSGYTGELFF. CDR3 coding DNA: TGTGCCAGCAGCTCCCGGACTAGCGGGTACACCGGGGAGCTGTTTTTT. The chain is built from TRBV7-6 and TRBJ2-2, with 11 bases lining up with TRBD2. V dropped 4 bases and J dropped 3; count of bases not matched to a gene: 4. Germline CDR1 is SGHVS and CDR2 is FNYEAQ. This CDR3 region has 16 residues.

The rearrangement links TRBV9 to TRBJ2-7; 7 nucleotides align to TRBD2. CDR1 is SGDLS and CDR2 is YYNGEE in the germline V gene. The V segment lost 2 bases and the J segment 0 bases; nucleotides outside the gene matches: 5. The CDR3 runs to 15 residues. This chain's CDR3 is CASSVSGGTSYEQYF. CDR3 in DNA: TGTGCCAGCAGCGTCTCCGGGGGGACCTCCTACGAGCAGTACTTC. Full variable domain (missing parts from reference TRBV9 and TRBJ2-7): DSGVTQTPKHLITATGQRVTLRCSPRSGDLSVYWYQQSLDQGLQFLIQYYNGEERAKGNILERFSAQQFPDLHSELNLSSLELGDSALYFCASSVSGGTSYEQYFGPGTRLTVT.

This clone has a single count. As DNA, the CDR3 is TGTGCCAGCAGCTTAAGGGCGACTAGCGACGAGCAGTACTTC. Its translation is CASSLRATSDEQYF. V and J are TRBV7-3 and TRBJ2-7; 8 positions agree with TRBD2. The V gene's germline CDR1 is SGHTA and CDR2 FQGTGA. The CDR3 contains 14 residues. The junction had 4 bases not matched to a gene; V was cut back by 1 base and J by 5 bases.

The V and J genes are TRBV20-1 and TRBJ2-1; D call uncertain. The CDR3 contains 15 residues. The ends were cut back, 3 bases at V and 0 bases at J, with 12 bases in the middle. The germline gives CDR1 DFQATT, CDR2 SNEGSKA (reference sequence). For the CDR3, the DNA is TGCAGTGCTAGTCACAGAACAAGCTCCTACAATGAGCAGTTCTTC. Its translation is CSASHRTSSYNEQFF.

The V gene is TRBV9, the J gene TRBJ2-3; 10 nucleotides line up with TRBD2. Trimming took 3 bases from V and 0 from J; bases not matched to a gene: 1. CDR1 and CDR2 (germline): SGDLS, YYNGEE. This CDR3 has 15 residues. CDR3 nucleotides: TGTGCCAGCAGCGGGACTAGCGGCAGCACAGATACGCAGTATTTT. Protein: CASSGTSGSTDTQYF. The whole variable domain, remainder taken from reference TRBV9 and TRBJ2-3, is DSGVTQTPKHLITATGQRVTLRCSPRSGDLSVYWYQQSLDQGLQFLIQYYNGEERAKGNILERFSAQQFPDLHSELNLSSLELGDSALYFCASSGTSGSTDTQYFGPGTRLTVL.

This chain links TRBV19 with TRBJ2-2; TRBD1 aligns across 10 bases. Germline CDR1 LNHDA, CDR2 SQIVND (reference sequence). Losses at the gene ends were 4 bases for V and 1 base for J; bases not matched to a gene: 0. The CDR3 loop spans 15 amino acids. The CDR3 DNA sequence: TGTGCCAGTAGTAGGGACAGGGGGAACACCGGGGAGCTGTTTTTT. Amino acid sequence: CASSRDRGNTGELFF.

Regarding this clone: Other DNA sequences of this sample code for an identical CDR3. The rearrangement links TRBV9 to TRBJ1-1; D unresolved. The V gene's germline CDR1 is SGDLS and CDR2 YYNGEE. The CDR3 is 14 residues long. V shed 0 bases and J shed 1 base, with 7 bases lying between them. The CDR3 loop is CASSVVMGNTEAFF. CDR3 DNA: TGTGCCAGCAGCGTAGTGATGGGGAACACTGAAGCTTTCTTT.